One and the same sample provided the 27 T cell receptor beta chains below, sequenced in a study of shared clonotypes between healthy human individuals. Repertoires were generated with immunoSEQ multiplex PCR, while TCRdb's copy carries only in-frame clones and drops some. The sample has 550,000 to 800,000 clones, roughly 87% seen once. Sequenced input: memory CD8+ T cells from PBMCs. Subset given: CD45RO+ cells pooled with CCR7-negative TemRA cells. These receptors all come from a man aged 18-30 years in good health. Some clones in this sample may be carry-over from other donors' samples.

The CDR3 loop is CASSESTGARGEQFF. The DNA of the CDR3 is TGTGCCAGCAGTGAATCAACAGGGGCTAGAGGTGAGCAGTTCTTC. The chain has TRBV25-1 and TRBJ2-1; 7 bases fit TRBD1. The CDR3 is 15 residues long. Germline V lookup: CDR1 MGHDK, CDR2 SYGVNS. V lost 1 base to trimming and J lost 9 bases; unmatched junction nucleotides: 9.

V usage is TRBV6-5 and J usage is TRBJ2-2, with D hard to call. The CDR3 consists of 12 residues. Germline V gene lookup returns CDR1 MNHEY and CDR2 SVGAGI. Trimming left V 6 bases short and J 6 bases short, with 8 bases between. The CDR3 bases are TGTGCCAGCAGGTCCCTACCCGGGGAGCTGTTTTTT. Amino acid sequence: CASRSLPGELFF.

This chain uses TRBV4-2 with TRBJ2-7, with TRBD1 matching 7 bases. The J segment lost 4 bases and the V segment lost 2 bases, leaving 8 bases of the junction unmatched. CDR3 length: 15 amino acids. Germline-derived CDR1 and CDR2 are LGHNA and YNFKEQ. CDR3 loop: CASSQSWDRVYEQYF. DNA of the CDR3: TGTGCCAGCAGCCAAAGTTGGGACAGAGTTTACGAGCAGTACTTC.

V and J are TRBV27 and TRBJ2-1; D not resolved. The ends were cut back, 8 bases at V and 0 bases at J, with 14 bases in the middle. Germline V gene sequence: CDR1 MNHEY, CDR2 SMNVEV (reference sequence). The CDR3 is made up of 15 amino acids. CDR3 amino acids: CASAERHISYNEQFF. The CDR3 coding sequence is TGTGCCAGCGCCGAACGGCACATCTCCTACAATGAGCAGTTCTTC.

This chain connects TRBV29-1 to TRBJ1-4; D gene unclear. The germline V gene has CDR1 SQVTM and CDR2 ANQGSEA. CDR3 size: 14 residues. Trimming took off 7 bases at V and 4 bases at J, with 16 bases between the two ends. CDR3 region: CSAYTEAINEKLFF. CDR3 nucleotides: TGCAGCGCCTATACGGAGGCGATTAATGAAAAACTGTTTTTT.

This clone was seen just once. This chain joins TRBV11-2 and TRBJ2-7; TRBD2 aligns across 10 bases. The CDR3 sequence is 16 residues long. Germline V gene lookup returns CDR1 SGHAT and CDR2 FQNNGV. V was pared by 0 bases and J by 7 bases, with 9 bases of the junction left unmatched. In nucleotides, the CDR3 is TGTGCCAGCAGCTTAGATTCGGGACTAGCGTCGAGAGAGCAGTACTTC. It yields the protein CASSLDSGLASREQYF.

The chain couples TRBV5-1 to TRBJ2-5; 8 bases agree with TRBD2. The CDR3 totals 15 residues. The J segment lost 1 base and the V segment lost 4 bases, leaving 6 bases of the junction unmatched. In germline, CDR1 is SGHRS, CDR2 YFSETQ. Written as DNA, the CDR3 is TGCGCCAGCAGCCTCGGACTAGCTGCCCAAGAGACCCAGTACTTC. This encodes CASSLGLAAQETQYF. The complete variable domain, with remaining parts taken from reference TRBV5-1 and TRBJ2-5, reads KAGVTQTPRYLIKTRGQQVTLSCSPISGHRSVSWYQQTPGQGLQFLFEYFSETQRNKGNFPGRFSGRQFSNSRSEMNVSTLELGDSALYLCASSLGLAAQETQYFGPGTRLLVL.

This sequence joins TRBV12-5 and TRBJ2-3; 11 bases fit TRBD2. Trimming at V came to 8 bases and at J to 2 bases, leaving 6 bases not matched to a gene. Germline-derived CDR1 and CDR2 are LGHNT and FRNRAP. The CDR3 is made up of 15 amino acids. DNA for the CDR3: TGTGCTAGTTCCGTAGCGGGAGGGCTCACAGATACGCAGTATTTT. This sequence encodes CASSVAGGLTDTQYF.

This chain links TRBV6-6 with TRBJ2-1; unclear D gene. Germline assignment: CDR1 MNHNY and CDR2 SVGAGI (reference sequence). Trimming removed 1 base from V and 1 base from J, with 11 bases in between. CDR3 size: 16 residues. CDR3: CASSYYKGLSYNEQFF. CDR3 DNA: TGTGCCAGCAGTTACTATAAGGGCCTGTCCTACAATGAGCAGTTCTTC.

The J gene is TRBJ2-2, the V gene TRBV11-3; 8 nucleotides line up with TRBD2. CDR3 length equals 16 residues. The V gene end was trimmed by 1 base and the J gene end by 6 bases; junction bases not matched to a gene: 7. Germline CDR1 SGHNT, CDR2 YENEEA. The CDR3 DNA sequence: TGTGCCAGCAGCTTAGGTGCGCGGGAGGTTCCCGGGGAGCTGTTTTTT. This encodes CASSLGAREVPGELFF.

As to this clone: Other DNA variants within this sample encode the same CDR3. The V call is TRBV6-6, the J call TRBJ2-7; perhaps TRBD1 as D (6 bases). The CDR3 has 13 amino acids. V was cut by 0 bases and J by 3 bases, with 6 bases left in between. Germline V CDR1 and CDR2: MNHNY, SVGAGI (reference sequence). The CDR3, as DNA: TGTGCCAGCAGTTACTCGGACAGCTACGAGCAGTACTTC. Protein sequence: CASSYSDSYEQYF.

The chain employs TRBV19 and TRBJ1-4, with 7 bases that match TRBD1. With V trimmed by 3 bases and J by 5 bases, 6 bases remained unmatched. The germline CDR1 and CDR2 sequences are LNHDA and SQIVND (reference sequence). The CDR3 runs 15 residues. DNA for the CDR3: TGTGCCAGTAGTATTCTTGGGACAGCAAATGAAAAACTGTTTTTT. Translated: CASSILGTANEKLFF.

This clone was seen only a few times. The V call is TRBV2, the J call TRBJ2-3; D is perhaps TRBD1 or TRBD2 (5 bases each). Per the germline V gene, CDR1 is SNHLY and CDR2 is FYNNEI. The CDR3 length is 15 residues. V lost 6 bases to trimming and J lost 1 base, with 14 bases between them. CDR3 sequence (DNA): TGTGCCAGCAGCGGCGTACGGGGCCGCACAGATACGCAGTATTTT. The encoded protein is CASSGVRGRTDTQYF.

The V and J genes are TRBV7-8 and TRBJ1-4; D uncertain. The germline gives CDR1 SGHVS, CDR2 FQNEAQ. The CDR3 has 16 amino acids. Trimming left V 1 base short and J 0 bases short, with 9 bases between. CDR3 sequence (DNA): TGTGCCAGCAGCTTAGTCGCCCTTGCAACTAATGAAAAACTGTTTTTT. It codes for CASSLVALATNEKLFF. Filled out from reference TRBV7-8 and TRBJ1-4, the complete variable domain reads GAGVSQSPRYKVAKRGQDVALRCDPISGHVSLFWYQQALGQGPEFLTYFQNEAQLDKSGLPSDRFFAERPEGSVSTLKIQRTQQEDSAVYLCASSLVALATNEKLFFGSGTQLSVL.

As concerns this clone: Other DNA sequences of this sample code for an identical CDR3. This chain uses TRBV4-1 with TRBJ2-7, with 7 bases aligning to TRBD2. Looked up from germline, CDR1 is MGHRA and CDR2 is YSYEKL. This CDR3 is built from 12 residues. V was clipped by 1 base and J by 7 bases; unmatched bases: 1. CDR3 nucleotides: TGCGCCAGCAGCCAAGTGGGGGGGGAGCAGTACTTC. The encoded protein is CASSQVGGEQYF.

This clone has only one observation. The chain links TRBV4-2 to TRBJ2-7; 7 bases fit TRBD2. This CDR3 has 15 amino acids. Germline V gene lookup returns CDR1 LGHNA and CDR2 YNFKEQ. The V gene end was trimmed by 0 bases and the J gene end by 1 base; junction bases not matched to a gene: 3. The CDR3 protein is CASSQEPSGSYEQYF. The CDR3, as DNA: TGTGCCAGCAGCCAAGAGCCTAGCGGTTCCTACGAGCAGTACTTC.

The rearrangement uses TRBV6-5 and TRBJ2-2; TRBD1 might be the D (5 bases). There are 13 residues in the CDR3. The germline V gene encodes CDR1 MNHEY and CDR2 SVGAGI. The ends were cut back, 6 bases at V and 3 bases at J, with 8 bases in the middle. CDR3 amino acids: CASRGAYTGELFF. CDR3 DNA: TGTGCCAGCAGAGGGGCTTACACCGGGGAGCTGTTTTTT.

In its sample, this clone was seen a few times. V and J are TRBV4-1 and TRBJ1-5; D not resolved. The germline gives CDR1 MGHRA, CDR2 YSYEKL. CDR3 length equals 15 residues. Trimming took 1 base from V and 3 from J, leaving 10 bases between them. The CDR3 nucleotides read TGCGCCAGCAGCCAAGTGGCGGCAATCAATCAGCCCCAGCATTTT. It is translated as CASSQVAAINQPQHF.

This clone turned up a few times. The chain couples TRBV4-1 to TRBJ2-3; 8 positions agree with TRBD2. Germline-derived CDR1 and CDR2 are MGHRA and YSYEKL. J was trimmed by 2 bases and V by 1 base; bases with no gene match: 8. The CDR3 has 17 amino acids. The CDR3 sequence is CASSQGPTSAYTDTQYF. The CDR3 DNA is TGCGCCAGCAGCCAAGGTCCGACTAGCGCGTACACAGATACGCAGTATTTT.

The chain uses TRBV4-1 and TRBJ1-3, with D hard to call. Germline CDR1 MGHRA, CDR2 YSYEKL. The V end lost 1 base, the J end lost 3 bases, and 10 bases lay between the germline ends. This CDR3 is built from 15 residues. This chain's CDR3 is CASSQVLGVGNTIYF. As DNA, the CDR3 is TGCGCCAGCAGCCAAGTCTTGGGAGTTGGAAACACCATATATTTT.

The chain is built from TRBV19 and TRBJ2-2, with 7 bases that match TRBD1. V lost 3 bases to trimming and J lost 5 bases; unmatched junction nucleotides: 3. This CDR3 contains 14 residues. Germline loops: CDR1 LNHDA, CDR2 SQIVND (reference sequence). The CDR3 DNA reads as TGTGCCAGTAGTATGGGGGACAGTACCGGGGAGCTGTTTTTT. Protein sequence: CASSMGDSTGELFF.

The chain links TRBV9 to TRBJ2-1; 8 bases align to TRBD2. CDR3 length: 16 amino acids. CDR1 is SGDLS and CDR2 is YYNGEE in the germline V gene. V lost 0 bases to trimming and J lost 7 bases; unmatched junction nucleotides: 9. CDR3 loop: CASSVEGLAGMNEQFF. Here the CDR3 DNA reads TGTGCCAGCAGCGTAGAGGGTTTAGCGGGGATGAATGAGCAGTTCTTC.

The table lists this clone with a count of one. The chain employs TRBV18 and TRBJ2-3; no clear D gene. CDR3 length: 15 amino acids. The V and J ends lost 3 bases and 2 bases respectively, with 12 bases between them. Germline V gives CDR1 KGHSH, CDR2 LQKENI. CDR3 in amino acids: CASSPKSLHTDTQYF. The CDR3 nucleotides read TGTGCCAGCTCACCCAAATCCCTCCACACAGATACGCAGTATTTT. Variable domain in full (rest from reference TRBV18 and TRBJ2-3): NAGVMQNPRHLVRRRGQEARLRCSPMKGHSHVYWYRQLPEEGLKFMVYLQKENIIDESGMPKERFSAEFPKEGPSILRIQQVVRGDSAAYFCASSPKSLHTDTQYFGPGTRLTVL.

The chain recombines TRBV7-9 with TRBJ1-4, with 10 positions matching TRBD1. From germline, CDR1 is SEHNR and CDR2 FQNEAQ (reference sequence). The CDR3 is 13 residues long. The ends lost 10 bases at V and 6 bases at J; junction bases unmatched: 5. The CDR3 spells CATRTGGDEKLFF. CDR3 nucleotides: TGTGCCACCCGGACAGGGGGAGATGAAAAACTGTTTTTT.

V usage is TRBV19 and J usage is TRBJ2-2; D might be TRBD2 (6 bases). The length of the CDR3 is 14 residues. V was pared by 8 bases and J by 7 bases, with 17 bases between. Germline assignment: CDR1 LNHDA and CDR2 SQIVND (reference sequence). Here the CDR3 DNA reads TGTGCCAGTCGTAGGGCGCGGGACGGCGGGGAGCTGTTTTTT. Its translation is CASRRARDGGELFF.

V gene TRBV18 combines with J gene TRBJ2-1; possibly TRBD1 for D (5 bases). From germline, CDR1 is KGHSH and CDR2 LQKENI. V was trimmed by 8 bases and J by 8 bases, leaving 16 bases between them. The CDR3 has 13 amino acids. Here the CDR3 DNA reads TGTGCCAGCCCCGGGCCAGGGCTCGATGAGCAGTTCTTC. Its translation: CASPGPGLDEQFF.

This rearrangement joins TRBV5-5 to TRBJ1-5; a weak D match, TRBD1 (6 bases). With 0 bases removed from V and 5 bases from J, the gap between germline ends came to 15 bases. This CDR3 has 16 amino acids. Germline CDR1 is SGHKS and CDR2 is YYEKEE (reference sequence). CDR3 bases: TGTGCCAGCAGCTTGGCCTCGGGGCAGGGGTATCAGCCCCAGCATTTT. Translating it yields CASSLASGQGYQPQHF.